The clone carrying this T cell receptor beta chain has a single count. Its specificity is not known. This sample was taken from a study of glioma-infiltrating T cells. General study points: Tissue-blood divergence was below expectation in non-neoplastic patients, above in gliomas.

The iRepertoire nested amplicon-rescue multiplex PCR amplified TCR alpha and beta CDR3s from RNA. A single record per CDR3 protein comes from TCRdb applying MiXCR to the multiplex PCR reads. The sample records around 10,000 distinct CDR3 sequences, under 60% being singletons. The V gene's germline CDR1 is LGHDT and CDR2 YNNKEL (reference sequence). With 1 base removed from V and 16 bases from J, the gap between germline ends came to 17 bases. The CDR3 runs 13 residues. The chain employs TRBV3-1 and TRBJ1-5, with D unclear. Sequences were obtained from glioma tissue, nonneoplastic brain tissue, or PBMCs (not recorded which). This clonotype was sampled from a human donor with low-grade glioma or glioblastoma, undergoing nonglioma brain surgery, or in good health (not recorded which). Here the CDR3 DNA reads TGTGCCAGCAGCCAAGGTCGCCTCGCTCTACATCATTTT. This encodes CASSQGRLALHHF.